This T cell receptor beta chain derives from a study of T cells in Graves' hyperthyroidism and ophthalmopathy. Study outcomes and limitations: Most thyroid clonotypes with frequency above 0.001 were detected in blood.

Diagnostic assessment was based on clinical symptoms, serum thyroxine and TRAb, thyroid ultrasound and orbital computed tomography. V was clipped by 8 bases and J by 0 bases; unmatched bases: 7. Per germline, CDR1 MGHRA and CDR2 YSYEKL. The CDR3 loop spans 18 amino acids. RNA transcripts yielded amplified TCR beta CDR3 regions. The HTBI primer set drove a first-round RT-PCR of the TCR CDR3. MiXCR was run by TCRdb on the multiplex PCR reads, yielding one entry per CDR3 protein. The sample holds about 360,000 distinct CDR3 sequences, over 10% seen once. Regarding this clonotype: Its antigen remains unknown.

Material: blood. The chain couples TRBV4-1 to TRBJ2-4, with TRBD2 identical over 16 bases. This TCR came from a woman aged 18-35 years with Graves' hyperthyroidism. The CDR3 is CASGPGLAGGGAKNIQYF. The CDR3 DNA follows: TGCGCCAGCGGACCGGGACTAGCGGGGGGGGGAGCCAAAAACATTCAGTACTTC.